Here is one T cell receptor beta chain with its context. Some clones are missing from TCRdb's copy, which holds only in-frame ones; the method was immunoSEQ multiplex PCR. Found here are 90,000 or so clones, 91% of them singletons; the top ten hold 1.8%. The data belong to a study of blood T cell repertoires in COVID-19. The CDR3 totals 16 residues. The J segment lost 0 bases and the V segment lost 0 bases, leaving 4 bases of the junction unmatched. Germline lookup yields CDR1 MNHNS and CDR2 SASEGT. This rearrangement joins TRBV6-1 to TRBJ2-7; 8 positions agree with TRBD1. The sample taken for sequencing was peripheral blood. The receptor's source is a human donor with active COVID-19. The donor label of this sample is uncertain. The CDR3 DNA follows: TGTGCCAGCAGTGAAGCCGGACAGGGAAGCTCCTACGAGCAGTACTTC. Translating gives CASSEAGQGSSYEQYF.